Below are 20 T cell receptor beta chains sequenced from a single sample in a study of Graves' ophthalmopathy and Graves' hyperthyroidism. TCR beta CDR3 regions were amplified from RNA transcripts. First-round RT-PCR relied on HTBI primers, and a second-round multiplex PCR came next. TCRdb re-called the multiplex PCR reads through MiXCR, storing one row per CDR3 protein. The table records almost 750,000 distinct CDR3 sequences, 40% of them present only once. Source material: peripheral blood. The receptors were sampled from an adult man with Graves' ophthalmopathy.

This sequence joins TRBV2 and TRBJ1-1, with 10 positions matching TRBD1. Looked up from germline, CDR1 is SNHLY and CDR2 is FYNNEI. With 5 bases clipped from V and 3 bases from J, the junction kept 6 bases outside the gene matches. CDR3 size: 15 residues. CDR3 in amino acids: CASSPDRGYDTEAFF. The CDR3 bases are TGTGCCAGCAGTCCGGACAGGGGGTACGACACTGAAGCTTTCTTT.

Points on this clonotype: The junction and the germline gene differ at one end; a read error may be behind it. The genes are TRBV25-1 and TRBJ2-2; 7 nucleotides align to TRBD1. CDR1 MGHDK and CDR2 SYGVNS come from the germline V gene. The CDR3 runs to 16 residues. CDR3 sequence reads: CASSTPLERGHRGAVF. The CDR3 nucleotides are TGTGCCAGCAGTACCCCCCTTGAGAGGGGGCACCGGGGAGCTGTTTTT.

About this clonotype itself: A much larger clone lies one base from this, so it may be a read error. The rearrangement joins TRBV7-9 to TRBJ1-2; D may be TRBD1 (5 bases). Per the germline V gene, CDR1 is SEHNR and CDR2 is FQNEAQ (reference sequence). CDR3 size: 13 residues. The CDR3 sequence is CANSLGVFNGYTF. The CDR3 DNA sequence: TGTGCCAACAGCTTAGGGGTTTTCAATGGCTACACCTTC.

The chain joins TRBV25-1 to TRBJ1-1; perhaps TRBD1 as D (6 bases). CDR1 is MGHDK, CDR2 SYGVNS, per germline. Trimming left V 5 bases short and J 3 bases short, with 13 bases between. This CDR3 region has 14 residues. CDR3 sequence (DNA): TGTGCCAGCAGTTTCCCGGACAGAGACACTGAAGCTTTCTTT. This gives the protein CASSFPDRDTEAFF.

Regarding this clonotype: The junction departs from germline at one end; a sequencing error may be responsible. The gene calls are TRBV2 and TRBJ2-7, with 14 bases identical to TRBD2. The CDR3 extends over 17 amino acids. The germline V gene encodes CDR1 SNHLY and CDR2 FYNNEI. The CDR3 bases are TGTGCCACCAGTGACCCCGGGACTAGCGGGAGCTCCTACGAGCAGTACTTC. Translating gives CATSDPGTSGSSYEQYF.

The chain couples TRBV7-2 to TRBJ1-1; 11 bases map to TRBD1. The germline CDR1 and CDR2 sequences are SGHTA and FQGNSA. The CDR3 runs to 18 residues. The V and J ends lost 5 bases and 3 bases, in that order; junction bases with no gene match: 14. CDR3 protein: CASSQPTGTGGLDTEAFF. The DNA of the CDR3 is TGTGCCAGCAGCCAACCTACCGGGACAGGGGGGTTGGACACTGAAGCTTTCTTT.

About this clonotype itself: It may be a read error: a sequence one base away is much more abundant. The genes are TRBV2 and TRBJ2-7; TRBD1 is a possible D gene (7 bases). Germline CDR1 and CDR2: SNHLY and FYNNEI. Trimming removed 6 bases from V and 2 bases from J, with 17 bases in between. This CDR3 comprises 15 residues. CDR3 DNA: TGTGCCAGCAGCACCAGGAGGAGGGGGCCCTACGAGCAGTACTTC. This encodes CASSTRRRGPYEQYF.

Worth noting for this clonotype: At one end the junction does not follow the germline gene, possibly because of a read error. The rearrangement uses TRBV12-3 or TRBV12-4 and TRBJ2-7; D call uncertain. The CDR3 consists of 15 residues. The CDR3 coding sequence is TGTGCCAGCAATTTAGTAGTGGGGTACTCCTACGAGCAGTACTTC. Translated: CASNLVVGYSYEQYF.

This chain connects TRBV28 to TRBJ2-7; D is uncertain. Germline CDR1 MDHEN, CDR2 SYDVKM. Trimming cost V 4 bases and J 6 bases, with 16 bases left between them. The CDR3 has 14 residues. The CDR3 DNA reads as TGTGCCAGCAGTTCCCCCGGCGGACGGTCCGAGCAGTACTTC. Translating gives CASSSPGGRSEQYF. Full variable domain (missing parts from reference TRBV28 and TRBJ2-7): DVKVTQSSRYLVKRTGEKVFLECVQDMDHENMFWYRQDPGLGLRLIYFSYDVKMKEKGDIPEGYSVSREKKERFSLILESASTNQTSMYLCASSSPGGRSEQYFGPGTRLTVT.

The chain recombines TRBV7-2 with TRBJ1-1; 7 bases are a match to TRBD1. The V and J ends lost 0 bases and 6 bases, in that order; junction bases with no gene match: 4. This CDR3 has 14 residues. Germline loops: CDR1 SGHTA, CDR2 FQGNSA. CDR3 in amino acids: CASSLAAGGAEAFF. Written as DNA, the CDR3 is TGTGCCAGCAGCTTAGCGGCAGGGGGGGCTGAAGCTTTCTTT.

CDR3 protein: CSASGTRGLETQYF. CDR3 DNA sequence: TGCAGTGCTAGCGGAACCCGGGGACTGGAGACCCAGTACTTC. The chain recombines TRBV20-1 with TRBJ2-5; possibly TRBD2 for D (6 bases). Germline CDR1 reads DFQATT; CDR2 reads SNEGSKA (reference sequence). This CDR3 has 14 residues. V was trimmed by 3 bases and J by 5 bases, leaving 16 bases between them.

V usage is TRBV2 and J usage is TRBJ2-7; no clear D gene. The length of the CDR3 is 14 residues. Germline loops: CDR1 SNHLY, CDR2 FYNNEI. V was shortened by 6 bases and J by 3 bases, with 15 bases between the two germline ends. The CDR3 protein is CASRNPRELYEQYF. CDR3 nucleotides: TGTGCCAGCAGGAATCCTAGGGAACTCTACGAGCAGTACTTC.

V usage is TRBV7-9 and J usage is TRBJ2-5; D is perhaps TRBD1 (5 bases). V gave up 1 base and J gave up 3 bases, with 15 bases separating them. Germline loops: CDR1 SEHNR, CDR2 FQNEAQ (reference sequence). This CDR3 comprises 16 residues. The DNA of the CDR3 is TGTGCCAGCAGCTTAGGGTCCCAGGGTTCGGAAGAGACCCAGTACTTC. Its translation: CASSLGSQGSEETQYF.

The V and J genes are TRBV12-3 or TRBV12-4 and TRBJ1-1; no definite D call. The V gene lost 8 bases and the J gene lost 4 bases, with 11 bases spanning the gap. This CDR3 contains 12 residues. The CDR3: CASLASGTEAFF. In DNA form, the CDR3 reads TGTGCCAGCCTCGCTTCGGGCACTGAAGCTTTCTTT.

This clonotype was observed at least ten times. The chain uses TRBV7-9 and TRBJ2-7, with 11 nucleotides matching TRBD1. Looked up from germline, CDR1 is SEHNR and CDR2 is FQNEAQ (reference sequence). This CDR3 is built from 16 residues. The V segment lost 5 bases and the J segment 2 bases; nucleotides outside the gene matches: 8. The CDR3 protein is CASSPSDRGRTYEQYF. The DNA of the CDR3 is TGTGCCAGCAGCCCCTCGGACAGGGGGCGAACCTACGAGCAGTACTTC.

This clonotype came up a few times. CDR3 sequence (DNA): TGTGCCAGCAGTGAATGGGATGAAAAACTGTTTTTT. This sequence encodes CASSEWDEKLFF. The chain recombines TRBV2 with TRBJ1-4; D gene ambiguous. The CDR3 contains 12 residues. The germline V and J ends were trimmed by 2 bases and 6 bases, with 4 bases remaining between them. Per germline, CDR1 SNHLY and CDR2 FYNNEI.

This clonotype came up many times. The genes are TRBV6-6 and TRBJ1-6; D is perhaps TRBD1 (5 bases). Germline assignment: CDR1 MNHNY and CDR2 SVGAGI (reference sequence). There are 15 residues in the CDR3. The V end was cut by 5 bases, the J end by 10 bases, with 18 bases between. CDR3: CASSEGEGSSSPLHF. DNA of the CDR3: TGTGCCAGCAGTGAAGGGGAAGGGTCAAGCTCACCCCTCCACTTT.

Notes on this clonotype: Being one base from a much bigger clone, this may be a read error. The CDR3 DNA is TGCAGCGTTGACGGGGCAGGGGGTGACTACACCTTC. It codes for CSVDGAGGDYTF. The V gene is TRBV29-1, the J gene TRBJ1-2, with TRBD1 identical over 7 bases. The CDR3 is 12 amino acids. Germline CDR1 SQVTM, CDR2 ANQGSEA. Unmatched junction bases numbered 8, after V lost 3 bases and J lost 10 bases.

This clonotype was found many times. The rearrangement links TRBV2 to TRBJ1-2; TRBD1 aligns across 7 bases. The CDR3 is 11 residues long. V shed 8 bases and J 6 bases; nucleotides not matched to a gene: 3. Per germline, CDR1 SNHLY and CDR2 FYNNEI. Here the CDR3 reads CASSGGNGYTF. The CDR3 coding sequence is TGTGCCAGCTCAGGGGGGAATGGCTACACCTTC.

In its sample, this clonotype was seen many times. This chain links TRBV7-8 with TRBJ2-5, with D tentatively TRBD2 (6 bases). Looked up from germline, CDR1 is SGHVS and CDR2 is FQNEAQ. V was cut by 6 bases and J by 1 base, with 15 bases left in between. There are 15 residues in the CDR3. CDR3 region: CASRVSRGIQETQYF. The DNA of the CDR3 is TGTGCCAGCAGGGTGTCGCGGGGTATCCAAGAGACCCAGTACTTC.